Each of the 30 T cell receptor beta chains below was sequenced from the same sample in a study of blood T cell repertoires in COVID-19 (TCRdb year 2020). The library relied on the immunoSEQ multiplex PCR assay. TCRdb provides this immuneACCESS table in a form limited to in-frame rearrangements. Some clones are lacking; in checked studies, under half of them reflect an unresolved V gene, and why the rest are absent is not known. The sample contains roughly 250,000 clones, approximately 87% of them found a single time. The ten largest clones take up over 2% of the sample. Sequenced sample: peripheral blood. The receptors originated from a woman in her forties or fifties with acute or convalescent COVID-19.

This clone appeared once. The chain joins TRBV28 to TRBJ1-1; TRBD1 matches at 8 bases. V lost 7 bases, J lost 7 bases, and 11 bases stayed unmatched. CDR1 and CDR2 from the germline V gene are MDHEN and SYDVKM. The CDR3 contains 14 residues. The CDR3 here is CASNLQGDDGEAFF. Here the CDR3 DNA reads TGTGCCAGCAACCTACAGGGGGACGATGGTGAAGCTTTCTTT. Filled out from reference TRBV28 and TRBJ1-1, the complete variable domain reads DVKVTQSSRYLVKRTGEKVFLECVQDMDHENMFWYRQDPGLGLRLIYFSYDVKMKEKGDIPEGYSVSREKKERFSLILESASTNQTSMYLCASNLQGDDGEAFFGQGTRLTVV.

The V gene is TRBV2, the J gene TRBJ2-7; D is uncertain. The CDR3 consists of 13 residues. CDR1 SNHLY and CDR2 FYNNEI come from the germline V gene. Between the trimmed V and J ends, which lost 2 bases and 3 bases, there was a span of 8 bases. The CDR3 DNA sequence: TGTGCCAGCAGTGAATTGGAGCTCTACGAGCAGTACTTC. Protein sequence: CASSELELYEQYF.

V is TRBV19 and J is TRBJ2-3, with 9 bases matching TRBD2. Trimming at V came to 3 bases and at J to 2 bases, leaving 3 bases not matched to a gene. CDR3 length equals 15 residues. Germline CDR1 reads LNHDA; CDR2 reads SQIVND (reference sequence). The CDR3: CASSIIAGATDTQYF. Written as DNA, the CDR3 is TGTGCCAGTAGTATTATAGCGGGAGCCACAGATACGCAGTATTTT.

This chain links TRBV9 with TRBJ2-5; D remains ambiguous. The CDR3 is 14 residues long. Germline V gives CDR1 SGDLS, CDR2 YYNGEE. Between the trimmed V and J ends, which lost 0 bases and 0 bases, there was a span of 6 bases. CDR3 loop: CASSVASYQETQYF. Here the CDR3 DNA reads TGTGCCAGCAGCGTAGCGAGCTACCAAGAGACCCAGTACTTC.

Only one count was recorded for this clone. In DNA, the CDR3 is TGTGCCAGCCCGCCCCGACAGGGGGCCTCCTACGAGCAGTACTTC. It yields the protein CASPPRQGASYEQYF. V gene TRBV6-4 combines with J gene TRBJ2-7, with 10 bases fitting TRBD1. V lost 8 bases and J lost 0; bases outside the gene matches: 7. Germline CDR1 reads MRHNA; CDR2 reads SNTAGT. The CDR3 consists of 15 residues.

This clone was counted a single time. The CDR3 DNA follows: TGCAGTGCTAGTGTAGGGACTAGCACCTACGAGCAGTACTTC. Translated, it gives CSASVGTSTYEQYF. V and J are TRBV20-1 and TRBJ2-7; 9 bases line up with TRBD2. Per the germline V gene, CDR1 is DFQATT and CDR2 is SNEGSKA (reference sequence). The CDR3 covers 14 residues. Trimming cost V 3 bases and J 2 bases; bases outside gene matches: 5.

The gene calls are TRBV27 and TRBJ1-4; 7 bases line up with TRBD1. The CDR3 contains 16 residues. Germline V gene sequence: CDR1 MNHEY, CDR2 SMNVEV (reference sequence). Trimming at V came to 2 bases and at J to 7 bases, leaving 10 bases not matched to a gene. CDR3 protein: CASSLGVSAGGEKLFF. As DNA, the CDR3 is TGTGCCAGCAGTTTAGGTGTGTCGGCAGGGGGTGAAAAACTGTTTTTT.

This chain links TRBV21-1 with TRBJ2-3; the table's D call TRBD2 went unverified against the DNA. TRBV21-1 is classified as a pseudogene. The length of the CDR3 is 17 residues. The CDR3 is CASSKPRLAVSTDTQYF. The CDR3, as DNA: TGTGCCAGCAGCAAACCCAGACTAGCGGTTAGCACAGATACGCAGTATTTT.

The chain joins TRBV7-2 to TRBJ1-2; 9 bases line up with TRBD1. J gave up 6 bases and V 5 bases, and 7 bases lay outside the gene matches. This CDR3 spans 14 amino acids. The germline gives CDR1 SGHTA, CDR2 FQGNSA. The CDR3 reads CASSAGTGHDGYTF. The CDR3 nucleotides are TGTGCCAGCAGCGCGGGGACAGGGCATGATGGCTACACCTTC.

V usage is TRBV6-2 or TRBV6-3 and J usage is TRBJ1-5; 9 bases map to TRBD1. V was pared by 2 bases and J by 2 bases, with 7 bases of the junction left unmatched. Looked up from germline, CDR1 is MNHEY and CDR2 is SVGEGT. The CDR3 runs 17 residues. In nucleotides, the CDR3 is TGTGCCAGCAGTTACGATGGGACAGGGCCCCGCAATCAGCCCCAGCATTTT. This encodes CASSYDGTGPRNQPQHF.

CDR3 loop: CASSFDRVAKNIQYF. The CDR3 region has the DNA TGTGCCAGCAGTTTCGACAGGGTAGCCAAAAACATTCAGTACTTC. This rearrangement joins TRBV28 to TRBJ2-4; 7 bases agree with TRBD1. The V segment lost 3 bases and the J segment 0 bases; nucleotides outside the gene matches: 2. The germline CDR1 and CDR2 sequences are MDHEN and SYDVKM. There are 15 residues in the CDR3.

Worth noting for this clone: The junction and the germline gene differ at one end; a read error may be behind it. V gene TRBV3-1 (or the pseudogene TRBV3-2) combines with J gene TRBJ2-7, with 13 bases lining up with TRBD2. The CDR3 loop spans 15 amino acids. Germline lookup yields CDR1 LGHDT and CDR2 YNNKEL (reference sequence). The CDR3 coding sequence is TGTGCCAGCGGCCAGGGACTAGCGGGAATCTACGAGCAGTACTTC. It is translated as CASGQGLAGIYEQYF.

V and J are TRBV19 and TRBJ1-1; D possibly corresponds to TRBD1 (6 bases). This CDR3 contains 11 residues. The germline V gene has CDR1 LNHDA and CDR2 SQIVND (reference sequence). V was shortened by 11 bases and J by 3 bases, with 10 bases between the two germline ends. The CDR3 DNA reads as TGTGCCGTGGGGGCAGACACTGAAGCTTTCTTT. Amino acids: CAVGADTEAFF.

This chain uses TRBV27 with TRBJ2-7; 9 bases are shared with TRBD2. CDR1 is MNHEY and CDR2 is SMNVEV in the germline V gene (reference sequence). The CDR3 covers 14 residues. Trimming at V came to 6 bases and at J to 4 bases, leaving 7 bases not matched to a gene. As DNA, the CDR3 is TGTGCCAGCAGGGCATTAGCGGGAGCTTACGAGCAGTACTTC. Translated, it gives CASRALAGAYEQYF.

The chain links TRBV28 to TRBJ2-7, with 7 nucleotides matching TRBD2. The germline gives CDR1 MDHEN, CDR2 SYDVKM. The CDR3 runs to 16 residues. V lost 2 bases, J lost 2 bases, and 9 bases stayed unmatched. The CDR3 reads CASSLTNAGDAYEQYF. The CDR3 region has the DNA TGTGCCAGCAGTTTAACCAACGCGGGAGATGCCTACGAGCAGTACTTC. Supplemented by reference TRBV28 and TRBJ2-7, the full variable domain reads DVKVTQSSRYLVKRTGEKVFLECVQDMDHENMFWYRQDPGLGLRLIYFSYDVKMKEKGDIPEGYSVSREKKERFSLILESASTNQTSMYLCASSLTNAGDAYEQYFGPGTRLTVT.

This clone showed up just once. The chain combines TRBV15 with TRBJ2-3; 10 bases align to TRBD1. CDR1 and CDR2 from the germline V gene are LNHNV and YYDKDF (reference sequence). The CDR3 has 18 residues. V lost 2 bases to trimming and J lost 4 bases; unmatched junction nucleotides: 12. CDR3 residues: CATSRQLPGTGVADTQYF. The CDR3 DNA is TGTGCCACCAGCAGACAACTTCCCGGGACAGGGGTTGCAGATACGCAGTATTTT.

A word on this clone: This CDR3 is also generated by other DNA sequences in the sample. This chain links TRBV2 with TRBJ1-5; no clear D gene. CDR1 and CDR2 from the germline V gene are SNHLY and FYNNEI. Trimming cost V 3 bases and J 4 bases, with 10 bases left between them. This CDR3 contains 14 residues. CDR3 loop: CASSDRERNQPQHF. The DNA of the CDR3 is TGTGCCAGCAGTGACCGGGAGCGGAATCAGCCCCAGCATTTT. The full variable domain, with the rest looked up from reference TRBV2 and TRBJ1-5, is EPEVTQTPSHQVTQMGQEVILRCVPISNHLYFYWYRQILGQKVEFLVSFYNNEISEKSEIFDDQFSVERPDGSNFTLKIRSTKLEDSAMYFCASSDRERNQPQHFGDGTRLSIL.

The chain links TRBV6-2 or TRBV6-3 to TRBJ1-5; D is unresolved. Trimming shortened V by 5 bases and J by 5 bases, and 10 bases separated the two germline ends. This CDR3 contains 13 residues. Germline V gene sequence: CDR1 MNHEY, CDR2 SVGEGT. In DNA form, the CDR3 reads TGTGCCAGCAGTCGGGGAGGAGATCAGCCCCAGCATTTT. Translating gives CASSRGGDQPQHF.

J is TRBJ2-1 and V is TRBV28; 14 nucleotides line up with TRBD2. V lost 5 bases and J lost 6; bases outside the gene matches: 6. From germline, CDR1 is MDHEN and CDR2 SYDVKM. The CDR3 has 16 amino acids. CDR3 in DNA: TGTGCCAGCAGTCCCGGGGGGACTAGCGGGAGCAATGAGCAGTTCTTC. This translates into CASSPGGTSGSNEQFF.

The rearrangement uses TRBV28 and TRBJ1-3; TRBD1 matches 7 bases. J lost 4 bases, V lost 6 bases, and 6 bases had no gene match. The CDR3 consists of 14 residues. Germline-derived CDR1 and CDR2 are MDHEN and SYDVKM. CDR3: CASRETGSGNTIYF. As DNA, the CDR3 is TGTGCCAGCAGAGAGACAGGGTCCGGAAACACCATATATTTT.

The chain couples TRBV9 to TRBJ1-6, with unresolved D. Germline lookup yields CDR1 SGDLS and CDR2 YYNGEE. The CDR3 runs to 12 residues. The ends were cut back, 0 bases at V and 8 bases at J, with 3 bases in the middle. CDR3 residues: CASSVADSPLHF. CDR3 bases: TGTGCCAGCAGCGTAGCCGATTCACCCCTCCACTTT.

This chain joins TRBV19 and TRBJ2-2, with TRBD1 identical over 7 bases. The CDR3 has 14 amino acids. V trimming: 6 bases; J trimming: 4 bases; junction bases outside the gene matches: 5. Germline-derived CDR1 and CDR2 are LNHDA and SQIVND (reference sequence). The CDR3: CASSRDSGTGELFF. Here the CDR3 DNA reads TGTGCCAGTAGCCGGGACAGTGGCACCGGGGAGCTGTTTTTT.

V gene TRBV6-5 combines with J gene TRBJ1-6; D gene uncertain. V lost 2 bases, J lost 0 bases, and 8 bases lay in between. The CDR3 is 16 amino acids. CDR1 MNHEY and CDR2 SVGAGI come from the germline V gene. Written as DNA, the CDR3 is TGTGCCAGCAGTTACGAGATGAGCTCCTATAATTCACCCCTCCACTTT. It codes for CASSYEMSSYNSPLHF.

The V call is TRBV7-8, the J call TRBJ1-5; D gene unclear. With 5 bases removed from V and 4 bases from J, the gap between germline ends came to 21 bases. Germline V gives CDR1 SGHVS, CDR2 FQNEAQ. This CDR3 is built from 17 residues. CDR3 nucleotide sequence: TGTGCCAGCAGCCCTGTGAGGGTATTAAATAGGAATCAGCCCCAGCATTTT. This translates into CASSPVRVLNRNQPQHF.

CDR3 residues: CASSFGSGRSVSDTQYF. The CDR3 DNA is TGCGCCAGCAGCTTCGGTAGCGGGAGGTCAGTGTCAGATACGCAGTATTTT. The chain is built from TRBV5-1 and TRBJ2-3; 10 bases are a match to TRBD2. V shed 2 bases, J shed 4 bases, and the junction held 10 bases outside the gene matches. This CDR3 region has 17 residues. Germline values: CDR1 SGHRS, CDR2 YFSETQ.

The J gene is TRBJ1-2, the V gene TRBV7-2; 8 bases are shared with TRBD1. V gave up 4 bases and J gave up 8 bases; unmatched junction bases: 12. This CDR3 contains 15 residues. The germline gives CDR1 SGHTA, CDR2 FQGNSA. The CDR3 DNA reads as TGTGCCAGCAGCTCTTATCCGGCCAGGGGGCAAGGCTACACCTTC. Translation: CASSSYPARGQGYTF.

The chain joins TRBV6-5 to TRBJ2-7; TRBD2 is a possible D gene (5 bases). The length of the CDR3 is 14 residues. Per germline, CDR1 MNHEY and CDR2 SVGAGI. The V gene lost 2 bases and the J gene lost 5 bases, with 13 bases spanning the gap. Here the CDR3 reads CASSYRSLVNEQYF. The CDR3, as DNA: TGTGCCAGCAGTTACCGTTCACTAGTTAACGAGCAGTACTTC.

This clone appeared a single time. The CDR3 nucleotides are TGTGCCAGCAGCCCTATCGCCGGGAGGAGCTCCTACGAGCAGTACTTC. Its translation: CASSPIAGRSSYEQYF. The rearrangement uses TRBV9 and TRBJ2-7; TRBD2 agrees at 7 bases. This CDR3 contains 16 residues. Trimming at V came to 4 bases and at J to 0 bases, leaving 10 bases not matched to a gene. Germline CDR1 SGDLS, CDR2 YYNGEE.

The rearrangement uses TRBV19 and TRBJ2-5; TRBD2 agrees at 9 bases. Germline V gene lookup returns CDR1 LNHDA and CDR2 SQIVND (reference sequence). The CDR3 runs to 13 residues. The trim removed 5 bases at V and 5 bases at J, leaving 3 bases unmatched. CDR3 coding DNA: TGTGCCAGTAGTGAGGCGGGAGGGGAGACCCAGTACTTC. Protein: CASSEAGGETQYF. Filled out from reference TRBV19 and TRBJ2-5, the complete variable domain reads DGGITQSPKYLFRKEGQNVTLSCEQNLNHDAMYWYRQDPGQGLRLIYYSQIVNDFQKGDIAEGYSVSREKKESFPLTVTSAQKNPTAFYLCASSEAGGETQYFGPGTRLLVL.

The CDR3 sequence: CASSFASTGELFF. In DNA form, the CDR3 reads TGTGCCAGCAGCTTTGCCAGCACCGGGGAGCTGTTTTTT. The genes are TRBV7-2 and TRBJ2-2, with unresolved D. CDR3 length: 13 residues. V lost 3 bases, J lost 4 bases, and 6 bases lay in between. In germline, CDR1 is SGHTA, CDR2 FQGNSA. Complete variable domain (other parts from reference TRBV7-2 and TRBJ2-2): GAGVSQSPSNKVTEKGKDVELRCDPISGHTALYWYRQSLGQGLEFLIYFQGNSAPDKSGLPSDRFSAERTGGSVSTLTIQRTQQEDSAVYLCASSFASTGELFFGEGSRLTVL.